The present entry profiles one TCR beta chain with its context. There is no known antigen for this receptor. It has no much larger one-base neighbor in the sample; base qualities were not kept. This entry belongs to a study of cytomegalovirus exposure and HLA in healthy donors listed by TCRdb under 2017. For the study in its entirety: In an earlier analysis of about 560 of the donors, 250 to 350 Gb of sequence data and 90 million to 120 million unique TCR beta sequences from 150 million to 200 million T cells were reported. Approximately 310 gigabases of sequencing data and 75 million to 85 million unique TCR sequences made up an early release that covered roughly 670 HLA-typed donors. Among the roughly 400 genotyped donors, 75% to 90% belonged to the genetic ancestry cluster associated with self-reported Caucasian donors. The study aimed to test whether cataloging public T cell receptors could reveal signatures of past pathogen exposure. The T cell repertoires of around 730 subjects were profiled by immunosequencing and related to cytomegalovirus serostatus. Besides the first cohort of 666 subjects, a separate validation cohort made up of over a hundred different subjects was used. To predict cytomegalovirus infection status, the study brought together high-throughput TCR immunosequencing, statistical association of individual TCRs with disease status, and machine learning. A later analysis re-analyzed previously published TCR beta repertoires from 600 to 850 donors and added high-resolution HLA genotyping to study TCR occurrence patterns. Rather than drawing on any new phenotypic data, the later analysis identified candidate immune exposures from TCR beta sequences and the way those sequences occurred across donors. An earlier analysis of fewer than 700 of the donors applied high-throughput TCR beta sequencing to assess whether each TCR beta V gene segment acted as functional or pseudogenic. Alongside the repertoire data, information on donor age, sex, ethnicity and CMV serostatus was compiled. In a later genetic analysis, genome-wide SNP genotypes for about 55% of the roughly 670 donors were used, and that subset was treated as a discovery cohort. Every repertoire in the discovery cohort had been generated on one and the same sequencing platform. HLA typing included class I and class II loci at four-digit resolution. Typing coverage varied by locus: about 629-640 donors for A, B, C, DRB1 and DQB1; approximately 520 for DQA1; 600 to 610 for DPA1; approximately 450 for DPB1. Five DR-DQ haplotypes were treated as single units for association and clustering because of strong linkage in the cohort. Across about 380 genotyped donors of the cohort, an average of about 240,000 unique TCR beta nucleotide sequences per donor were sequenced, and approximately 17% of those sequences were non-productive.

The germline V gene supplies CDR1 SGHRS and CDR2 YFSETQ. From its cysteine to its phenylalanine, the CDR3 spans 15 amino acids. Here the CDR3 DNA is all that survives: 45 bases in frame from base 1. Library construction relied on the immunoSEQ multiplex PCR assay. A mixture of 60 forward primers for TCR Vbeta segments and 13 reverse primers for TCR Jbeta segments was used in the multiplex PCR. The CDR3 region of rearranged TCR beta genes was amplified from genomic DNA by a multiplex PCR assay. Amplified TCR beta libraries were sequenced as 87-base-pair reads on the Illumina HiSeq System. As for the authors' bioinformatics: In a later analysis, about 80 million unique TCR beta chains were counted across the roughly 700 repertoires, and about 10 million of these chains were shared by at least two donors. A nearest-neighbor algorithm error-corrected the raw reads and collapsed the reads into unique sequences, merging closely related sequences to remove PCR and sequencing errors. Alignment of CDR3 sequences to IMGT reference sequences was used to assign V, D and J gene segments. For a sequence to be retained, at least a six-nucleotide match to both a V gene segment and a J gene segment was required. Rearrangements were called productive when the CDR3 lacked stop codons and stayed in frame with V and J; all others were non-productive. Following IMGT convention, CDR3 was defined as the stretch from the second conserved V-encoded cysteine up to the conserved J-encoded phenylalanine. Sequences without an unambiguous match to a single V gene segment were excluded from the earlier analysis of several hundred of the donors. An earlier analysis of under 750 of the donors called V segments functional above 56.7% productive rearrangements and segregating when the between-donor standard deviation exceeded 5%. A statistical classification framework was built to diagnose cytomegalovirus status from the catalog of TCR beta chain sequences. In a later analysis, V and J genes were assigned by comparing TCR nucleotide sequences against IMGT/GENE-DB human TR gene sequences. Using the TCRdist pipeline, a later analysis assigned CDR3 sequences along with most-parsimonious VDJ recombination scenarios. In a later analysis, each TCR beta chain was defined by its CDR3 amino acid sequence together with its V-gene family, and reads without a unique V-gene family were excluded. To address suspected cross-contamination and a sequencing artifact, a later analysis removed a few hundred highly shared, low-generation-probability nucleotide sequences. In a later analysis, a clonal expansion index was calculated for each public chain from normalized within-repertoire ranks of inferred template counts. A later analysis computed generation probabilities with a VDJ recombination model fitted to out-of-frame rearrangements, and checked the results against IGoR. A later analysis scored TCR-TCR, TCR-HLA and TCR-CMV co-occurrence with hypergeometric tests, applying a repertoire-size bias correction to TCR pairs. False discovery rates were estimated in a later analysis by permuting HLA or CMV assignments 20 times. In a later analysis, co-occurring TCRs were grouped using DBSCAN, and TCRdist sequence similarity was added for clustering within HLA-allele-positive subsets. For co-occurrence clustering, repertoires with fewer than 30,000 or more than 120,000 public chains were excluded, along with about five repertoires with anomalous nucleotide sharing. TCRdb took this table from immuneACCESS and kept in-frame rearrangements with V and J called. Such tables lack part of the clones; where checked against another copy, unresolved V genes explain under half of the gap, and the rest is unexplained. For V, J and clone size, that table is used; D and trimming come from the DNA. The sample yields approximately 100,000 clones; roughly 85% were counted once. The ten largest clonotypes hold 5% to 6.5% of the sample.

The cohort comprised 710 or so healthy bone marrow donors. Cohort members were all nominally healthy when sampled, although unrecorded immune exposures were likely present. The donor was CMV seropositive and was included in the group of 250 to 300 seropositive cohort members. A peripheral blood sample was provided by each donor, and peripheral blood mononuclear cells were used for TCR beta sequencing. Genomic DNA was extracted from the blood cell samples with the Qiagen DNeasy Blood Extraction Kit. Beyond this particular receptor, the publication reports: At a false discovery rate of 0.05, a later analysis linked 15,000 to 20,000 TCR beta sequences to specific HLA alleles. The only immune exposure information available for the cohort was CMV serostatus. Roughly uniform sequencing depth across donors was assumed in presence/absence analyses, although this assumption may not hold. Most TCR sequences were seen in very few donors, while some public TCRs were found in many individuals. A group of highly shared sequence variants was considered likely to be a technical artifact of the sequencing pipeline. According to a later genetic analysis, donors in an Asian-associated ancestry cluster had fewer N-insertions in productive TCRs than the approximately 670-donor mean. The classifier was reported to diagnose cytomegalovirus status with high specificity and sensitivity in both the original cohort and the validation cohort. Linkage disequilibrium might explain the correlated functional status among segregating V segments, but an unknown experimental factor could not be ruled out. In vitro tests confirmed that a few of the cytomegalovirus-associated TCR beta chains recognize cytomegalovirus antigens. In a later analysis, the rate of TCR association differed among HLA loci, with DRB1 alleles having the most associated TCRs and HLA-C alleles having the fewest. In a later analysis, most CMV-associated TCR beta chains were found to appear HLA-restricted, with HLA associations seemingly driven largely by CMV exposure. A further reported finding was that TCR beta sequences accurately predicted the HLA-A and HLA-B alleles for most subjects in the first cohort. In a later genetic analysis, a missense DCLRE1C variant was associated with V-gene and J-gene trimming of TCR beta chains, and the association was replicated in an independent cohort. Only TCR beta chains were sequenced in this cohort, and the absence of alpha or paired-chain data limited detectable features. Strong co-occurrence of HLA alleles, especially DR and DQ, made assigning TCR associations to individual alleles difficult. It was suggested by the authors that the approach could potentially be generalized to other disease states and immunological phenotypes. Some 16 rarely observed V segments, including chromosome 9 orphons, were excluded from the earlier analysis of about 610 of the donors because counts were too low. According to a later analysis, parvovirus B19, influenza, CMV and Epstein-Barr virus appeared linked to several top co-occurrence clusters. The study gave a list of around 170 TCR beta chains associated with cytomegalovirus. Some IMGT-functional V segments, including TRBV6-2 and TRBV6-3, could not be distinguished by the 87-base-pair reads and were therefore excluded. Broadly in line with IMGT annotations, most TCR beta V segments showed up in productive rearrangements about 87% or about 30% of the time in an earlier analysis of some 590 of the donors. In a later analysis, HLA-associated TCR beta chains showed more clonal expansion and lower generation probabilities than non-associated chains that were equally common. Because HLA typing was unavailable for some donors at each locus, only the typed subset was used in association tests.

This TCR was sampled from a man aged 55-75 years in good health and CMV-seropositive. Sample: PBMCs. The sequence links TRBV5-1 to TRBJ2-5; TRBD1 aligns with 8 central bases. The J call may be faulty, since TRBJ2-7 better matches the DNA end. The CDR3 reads CASSLDQGASYEQYF. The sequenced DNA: TGCGCCAGCAGCTTGGACCAGGGGGCCTCCTACGAGCAGTACTTC.